What follows are 28 T cell receptor beta chains derived from one specimen sequenced in a study of B cell selection in AIRE deficiency. The sorted conventional CD4 T cells were gated as CD4+CD127+. Sequencing used immunoSEQ multiplex PCR; TCRdb keeps in-frame clones, though not all of them. The sample consists of roughly 25,000 clones, 95% to 96% of them appearing once. Specimen: CD4+CD127+ conventional T cells sorted from PBMCs. These receptors all come from a human donor in good health.

The J gene is TRBJ1-2, the V gene TRBV5-1, with no clear D. Germline values: CDR1 SGHRS, CDR2 YFSETQ. The V gene lost 3 bases and the J gene lost 5 bases, with 8 bases spanning the gap. The CDR3 covers 12 residues. The CDR3 loop reads CASSSEGYGYTF. The CDR3 nucleotides are TGCGCCAGCAGCTCGGAAGGGTATGGCTACACCTTC.

For this clone: One end of the junction fails to match germline, which may point to a read error. The rearrangement links TRBV5-6 to TRBJ2-2; D remains unclear. In germline, CDR1 is SGHDT, CDR2 YYEEEE. The CDR3 is 12 amino acids. In DNA, the CDR3 is TGTGCCAGCAGCTCGAACGCCGGGGAGCTGTTTTTT. Translation gives CASSSNAGELFF.

The chain uses TRBV7-3 and TRBJ2-7, with D possibly matching TRBD2 (6 bases). Germline CDR1 SGHTA, CDR2 FQGTGA. The ends were cut back, 5 bases at V and 4 bases at J, with 12 bases in the middle. The CDR3 loop spans 13 amino acids. DNA of the CDR3: TGTGCCAGCAGCCCGGCCGGGAGTTACGAGCAGTACTTC. Translation gives CASSPAGSYEQYF.

The J gene is TRBJ2-1, the V gene TRBV7-7, with a possible D match to TRBD2 (6 bases). The CDR3 is 13 residues long. Germline V gene lookup returns CDR1 SSHAT and CDR2 FNYEAQ (reference sequence). Trimming shortened V by 5 bases and J by 10 bases, and 15 bases separated the two germline ends. The CDR3 is CASSPQELAEQFF. Here the CDR3 DNA reads TGTGCCAGCAGCCCACAAGAGCTAGCGGAGCAGTTCTTC.

The chain uses TRBV5-1 and TRBJ1-1; TRBD1 matches at 8 bases. The CDR3 length is 16 residues. Trimming removed 4 bases from V and 0 bases from J; junction bases left unmatched: 8. The germline V gene has CDR1 SGHRS and CDR2 YFSETQ. In DNA form, the CDR3 reads TGCGCCAGCAGCGCCGCAGGGGGCGCTTTGAACACTGAAGCTTTCTTT. Translated, it gives CASSAAGGALNTEAFF. Combining the CDR3 with reference TRBV5-1 and TRBJ1-1 gives the whole variable domain KAGVTQTPRYLIKTRGQQVTLSCSPISGHRSVSWYQQTPGQGLQFLFEYFSETQRNKGNFPGRFSGRQFSNSRSEMNVSTLELGDSALYLCASSAAGGALNTEAFFGQGTRLTVV.

The rearrangement uses TRBV7-9 and TRBJ1-3; D ambiguous. Germline CDR1 SEHNR, CDR2 FQNEAQ (reference sequence). Trimming cost V 7 bases and J 0 bases, with 10 bases left between them. This CDR3 spans 14 amino acids. The CDR3 sequence is CASTTRNSGNTIYF. Here the CDR3 DNA reads TGTGCCAGCACCACGCGAAACTCTGGAAACACCATATATTTT.

The chain has TRBV6-1 and TRBJ1-1, with 7 bases that match TRBD1. Germline V CDR1 and CDR2: MNHNS, SASEGT. V shed 6 bases and J 5 bases; nucleotides not matched to a gene: 6. The CDR3 sequence is 13 residues long. The CDR3 sequence is CASRRQGGTEAFF. The CDR3 coding sequence is TGTGCCAGCAGAAGACAGGGAGGTACTGAAGCTTTCTTT.

This sequence joins TRBV7-9 and TRBJ1-6; no clear D gene. This CDR3 spans 15 amino acids. Looked up from germline, CDR1 is SEHNR and CDR2 is FQNEAQ (reference sequence). Trimming removed 1 base from V and 7 bases from J, with 11 bases in between. The CDR3 region is CASSLGHSGNSPLHF. In nucleotides, the CDR3 is TGTGCCAGCAGCTTAGGCCACAGCGGCAATTCACCCCTCCACTTT.

V and J are TRBV4-2 and TRBJ2-5; 14 nucleotides agree with TRBD2. Per the germline V gene, CDR1 is LGHNA and CDR2 is YNFKEQ. The CDR3 loop spans 19 amino acids. The ends lost 0 bases at V and 5 bases at J; junction bases unmatched: 11. The CDR3 nucleotides are TGTGCCAGCAGCCAAGAAAGGACTAGCGGGGGGCTCGGGGTTGAGACCCAGTACTTC. Protein: CASSQERTSGGLGVETQYF.

The chain links TRBV7-2 to TRBJ2-7; D uncertain. This CDR3 has 13 residues. Germline values: CDR1 SGHTA, CDR2 FQGNSA. V was clipped by 2 bases and J by 6 bases, with 11 bases between them. The chain's CDR3 is CASSLSIPTEQYF. For the CDR3, the DNA is TGTGCCAGCAGCTTATCGATCCCCACCGAGCAGTACTTC.

The table lists this clone with a count of one. The chain recombines TRBV25-1 with TRBJ1-2; D is unclear. The CDR3 has 12 amino acids. V was shortened by 6 bases and J by 7 bases, with 12 bases between the two germline ends. Germline V gene sequence: CDR1 MGHDK, CDR2 SYGVNS. The CDR3: CASSPGGVGYTF. The CDR3, as DNA: TGTGCCAGCAGCCCAGGCGGGGTTGGCTACACCTTC.

CDR3 coding DNA: TGTGCCAGCAACAGACTAGCGGGGGGCCAGGCCCAGTACTTC. This translates into CASNRLAGGQAQYF. The rearrangement joins TRBV6-5 to TRBJ2-5; 13 bases agree with TRBD2. V was pared by 7 bases and J by 9 bases, with 8 bases of the junction left unmatched. The CDR3 length is 14 residues. The germline V gene encodes CDR1 MNHEY and CDR2 SVGAGI.

A remark on this clone: This sample also contains other DNA sequences that code for the same CDR3. V usage is TRBV5-1 and J usage is TRBJ1-1; D not certain. CDR1 is SGHRS, CDR2 YFSETQ, per germline. The CDR3 is 14 amino acids. Trimming stripped 0 bases from V and 2 bases from J, with 8 bases between. CDR3 nucleotides: TGCGCCAGCAGCTTGGCTCAGACAAACACTGAAGCTTTCTTT. Protein product: CASSLAQTNTEAFF.

The genes are TRBV7-9 and TRBJ2-7; 9 bases fit TRBD1. Trimming at V came to 5 bases and at J to 5 bases, leaving 13 bases not matched to a gene. CDR1 and CDR2 from the germline V gene are SEHNR and FQNEAQ (reference sequence). The length of the CDR3 is 16 residues. The DNA for the CDR3 is TGTGCCAGCAGCACCGGAGGAGGGACAGGGATCCACGAGCAGTACTTC. Translating gives CASSTGGGTGIHEQYF.

A remark on this clone: A read error may account for a junction end that differs from germline. The chain employs TRBV2 and TRBJ2-5, with D hard to call. Germline lookup yields CDR1 SNHLY and CDR2 FYNNEI. This CDR3 is 14 amino acids long. The CDR3 sequence: CASSAMKVQEAQYF. For the CDR3, the DNA is TGTGCCAGCAGCGCAATGAAGGTCCAAGAGGCCCAGTACTTC.

The chain couples TRBV5-1 to TRBJ1-6; 8 bases are a match to TRBD1. Losses at the gene ends were 4 bases for V and 10 bases for J; bases not matched to a gene: 16. Germline V gene sequence: CDR1 SGHRS, CDR2 YFSETQ. The length of the CDR3 is 17 residues. In DNA, the CDR3 is TGCGCCAGCAGCACCGACTTTCCGGGACAGGTTGAATCACCCCTCCACTTT. Translating gives CASSTDFPGQVESPLHF.

The chain uses TRBV2 and TRBJ1-2; D possibly corresponds to TRBD1 (5 bases). There are 13 residues in the CDR3. V lost 6 bases and J lost 4, with 12 bases in between. Germline loops: CDR1 SNHLY, CDR2 FYNNEI. The DNA for the CDR3 is TGTGCCAGCAGAACCGGGACCCCCTATGGCTACACCTTC. It encodes CASRTGTPYGYTF.

The rearrangement uses TRBV4-2 and TRBJ2-5; D call uncertain. Germline CDR1 LGHNA, CDR2 YNFKEQ. Trimming removed 6 bases at V and 3 bases at J, with 14 bases between. This CDR3 comprises 14 residues. CDR3 amino acids: CASRSETAEETQYF. CDR3 coding DNA: TGTGCCAGCAGATCTGAGACGGCCGAAGAGACCCAGTACTTC.

In its sample, this clone was seen once. The chain recombines TRBV18 with TRBJ2-2, with a weak D call TRBD2 (5 bases). V lost 2 bases to trimming and J lost 0 bases, with 7 bases between them. Germline CDR1 KGHSH, CDR2 LQKENI. The CDR3 spans 15 residues. The CDR3 DNA follows: TGTGCCAGCTCACCATCGGGGTCGAACACCGGGGAGCTGTTTTTT. This gives the protein CASSPSGSNTGELFF.

The chain joins TRBV10-3 to TRBJ2-3; a weak D match, TRBD2 (6 bases). The germline gives CDR1 ENHRY, CDR2 SYGVKD. The CDR3 spans 18 residues. The V end was cut by 4 bases, the J end by 0 bases, with 20 bases between. The CDR3 DNA sequence: TGTGCCATCAGTGCCTATGGGAGTACTAGCTCTAGCACAGATACGCAGTATTTT. Protein product: CAISAYGSTSSSTDTQYF.

J is TRBJ2-4 and V is TRBV5-5; D is ambiguous. Between the trimmed V and J ends, which lost 2 bases and 8 bases, there was a span of 14 bases. Germline V gene sequence: CDR1 SGHKS, CDR2 YYEKEE (reference sequence). This CDR3 contains 14 residues. This CDR3 is CASSLGLRRDIQYF. The CDR3 coding sequence is TGTGCCAGCAGCTTAGGCCTGAGGAGAGACATTCAGTACTTC.

This clone appeared once. The chain couples TRBV5-4 to TRBJ1-2; D gene uncertain. This CDR3 comprises 14 residues. The germline CDR1 and CDR2 sequences are SGHNT and YYREEE (reference sequence). The V and J ends lost 1 base and 4 bases respectively, with 11 bases between them. The CDR3 coding sequence is TGTGCCAGCAGCTTGATTACGGGAACCTATGGCTACACCTTC. This sequence encodes CASSLITGTYGYTF.

This chain joins TRBV6-6 and TRBJ2-7; TRBD1 aligns across 8 bases. The ends lost 3 bases at V and 4 bases at J; junction bases unmatched: 11. Germline CDR1 reads MNHNY; CDR2 reads SVGAGI (reference sequence). CDR3 length: 16 amino acids. The CDR3 region has the DNA TGTGCCAGCAGTTATTATGGGAGGACAGGGCAGTACGAGCAGTACTTC. Translated, it gives CASSYYGRTGQYEQYF.

The V call is TRBV21-1, the J call TRBJ2-1; the table's D call TRBD2 went unverified against the DNA. TRBV21-1 is a documented pseudogene. The CDR3 loop spans 17 amino acids. The CDR3 loop is CASRGGRLARGYNEQFF. CDR3 coding DNA: TGTGCCAGCAGAGGGGGAAGACTAGCCCGGGGCTACAATGAGCAGTTCTTC.

The chain is built from TRBV29-1 and TRBJ1-1; D might be TRBD1 (5 bases). The germline V and J ends were trimmed by 4 bases and 0 bases, with 9 bases remaining between them. The CDR3 covers 13 residues. Looked up from germline, CDR1 is SQVTM and CDR2 is ANQGSEA. The CDR3: CSVAGHLNTEAFF. CDR3 bases: TGCAGCGTTGCCGGACACTTGAACACTGAAGCTTTCTTT.

This clone was recorded only once. This chain joins TRBV7-9 and TRBJ1-2, with 8 bases fitting TRBD1. V lost 5 bases to trimming and J lost 10 bases; unmatched junction nucleotides: 6. The germline gives CDR1 SEHNR, CDR2 FQNEAQ (reference sequence). This CDR3 comprises 12 residues. The CDR3 spells CASSPGQGPYTF. For the CDR3, the DNA is TGTGCCAGCAGCCCTGGACAGGGTCCCTACACCTTC.

The chain recombines TRBV5-5 with TRBJ1-5; tentative D call: TRBD1 (5 bases). This CDR3 is 14 amino acids long. In germline, CDR1 is SGHKS, CDR2 YYEKEE (reference sequence). V was trimmed by 1 base and J by 6 bases, leaving 11 bases between them. Here the CDR3 reads CASSLWGRGQPQHF. CDR3 DNA: TGTGCCAGCAGCTTGTGGGGGAGGGGTCAGCCCCAGCATTTT.

Worth noting for this clone: In the same sample, other DNA sequences code for this CDR3. This chain connects TRBV5-1 to TRBJ2-5; maybe TRBD1 (5 bases). CDR3 length: 12 amino acids. V was pared by 0 bases and J by 5 bases, with 5 bases between. Germline V gives CDR1 SGHRS, CDR2 YFSETQ. CDR3 nucleotides: TGCGCCAGCAGCTTGGAGGGGGAGACCCAGTACTTC. It is translated as CASSLEGETQYF.